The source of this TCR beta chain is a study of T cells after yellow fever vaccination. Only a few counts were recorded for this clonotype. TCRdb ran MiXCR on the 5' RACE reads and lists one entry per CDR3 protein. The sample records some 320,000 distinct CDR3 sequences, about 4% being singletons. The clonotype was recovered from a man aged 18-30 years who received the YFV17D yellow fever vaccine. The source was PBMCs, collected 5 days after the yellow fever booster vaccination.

The CDR3 is CASSSRLTGGAFF. CDR3 DNA: TGTGCCAGCTCATCGAGACTCACCGGGGGAGCTTTCTTT. The chain joins TRBV18 to TRBJ1-1, with D perhaps matching TRBD1 (5 bases). This CDR3 spans 13 amino acids. Trimming took off 5 bases at V and 10 bases at J, with 17 bases between the two ends. The germline V gene has CDR1 KGHSH and CDR2 LQKENI.